This entry is about one T cell receptor beta chain. It lacks a known antigen. Within one base of it there is no much larger clone, and no base qualities were kept. The cohort comprised under 700 healthy bone marrow donors. Cohort members were all nominally healthy when sampled, although unrecorded immune exposures were likely present. The donor tested CMV seropositive and was one of the 289 seropositive cohort members. Every donor gave a peripheral blood sample, and the peripheral blood mononuclear cells from that sample were used for TCR beta sequencing. The Qiagen DNeasy Blood Extraction Kit was used to extract genomic DNA from the blood cell samples. The data originate from a study of cytomegalovirus exposure and HLA in healthy donors (dated by TCRdb to 2016 to 2017). For the wider study: According to an earlier analysis of several hundred of the donors, 150 million to 200 million T cells yielded 100 million or so unique TCR beta sequences and about 280 Gb of sequence data. An earlier analysis of some 500 of the donors applied high-throughput TCR beta sequencing to assess whether each TCR beta V gene segment acted as functional or pseudogenic. A later analysis re-analyzed previously published TCR beta repertoires from roughly 630 donors and added high-resolution HLA genotyping to study TCR occurrence patterns. Typing coverage differed by locus: A, B, C, DRB1 and DQB1 were typed in roughly 629-630 donors, DQA1 in about 560, DPA1 in some 600, and DPB1 in 450 to 490. About 300 gigabases of sequencing data and tens of millions of unique TCR sequences made up an early release that covered some 640 HLA-typed donors. Donor age, sex, ethnicity and CMV serostatus were compiled alongside the repertoire data. Among the roughly 400 genotyped donors, around 79% belonged to the genetic ancestry cluster associated with self-reported Caucasian donors. Every repertoire in the discovery cohort had been generated on one and the same sequencing platform. HLA typing covered class I and class II loci at four-digit resolution. The later analysis used no new phenotypic data to find candidate immune exposures, relying instead on TCR beta sequences and their occurrence across donors. Across approximately 420 genotyped donors of the cohort, an average of about 220,000 unique TCR beta nucleotide sequences per donor were sequenced, and roughly a sixth of those sequences were non-productive. A separate validation cohort of more than 100 different subjects was used in addition to the approximately 640-subject first cohort. A later genetic analysis took genome-wide SNP genotypes for about three fifths of the 666 donors and used that subset as a discovery cohort. Five DR-DQ haplotypes were handled as single units for association and clustering, since linkage in the cohort was strong. Using immunosequencing, the study profiled T cell repertoires from 666 subjects and related those repertoires to cytomegalovirus serostatus. To predict cytomegalovirus infection status, the study combined high-throughput TCR immunosequencing, statistical association of individual TCRs with disease status, and machine learning. The study aimed to test whether signatures of past pathogen exposure could be identified by cataloging public T cell receptors. Findings and caveats that apply to the study as a whole: Because some donors lacked HLA typing at each locus, the association tests relied only on the typed subset. A later genetic analysis associated a missense DCLRE1C variant with V-gene and J-gene trimming of TCR beta chains, and an independent cohort replicated the association. The study gave a list of about 160 TCR beta chains associated with cytomegalovirus. An earlier analysis of 587 of the donors showed that most TCR beta V segments appeared in productive rearrangements either about 87% or about 30% of the time, which broadly matched IMGT annotations. When HLA alleles, especially DR and DQ, strongly co-occurred, TCR associations were difficult to assign to individual alleles. According to a later genetic analysis, donors in an Asian-associated ancestry cluster had fewer N-insertions in productive TCRs than the approximately 610-donor mean. The 87-base-pair reads could not distinguish some IMGT-functional V segments, including TRBV6-2 and TRBV6-3, so those segments were excluded. The only immune exposure information available for the cohort was CMV serostatus. Compared with equally common non-associated chains, HLA-associated TCR beta chains in a later analysis were more clonally expanded and had lower generation probabilities. A later analysis found that TCR association rates varied across HLA loci, with DRB1 alleles showing the most associated TCRs and HLA-C alleles the fewest. The cohort was sequenced for TCR beta chains only, and without alpha or paired-chain data the features that could be detected were limited. Correlated functional status among segregating V segments might be attributable to linkage disequilibrium, but an unknown experimental factor could not be ruled out. A further reported finding was that TCR beta sequences accurately predicted the HLA-A and HLA-B alleles for most subjects in the first cohort. It was suggested by the authors that the approach could potentially be generalized to other disease states and immunological phenotypes. While some public TCRs were present in many individuals, most TCR sequences turned up only very rarely across donors. A later analysis associated about 17,000 TCR beta sequences with specific HLA alleles at a false discovery rate of 0.05. Because counts were too low, seventeen rarely observed V segments, including chromosome 9 orphons, were excluded from the earlier analysis of several hundred of the donors. Several of the top co-occurrence clusters appeared to be linked to parvovirus B19, influenza, CMV and Epstein-Barr virus, according to a later analysis. The sequencing pipeline was judged likely to have produced a cluster of highly shared sequence variants as a technical artifact. Sequencing depth was assumed to be roughly uniform across donors in the presence/absence analyses, though that assumption may not hold. According to a later analysis, most CMV-associated TCR beta chains appeared to be HLA-restricted, and the HLA associations seemed to be driven largely by CMV exposure. Cytomegalovirus status was reported to be diagnosed by the classifier with high specificity and sensitivity in both the original and validation cohorts. A few of the identified cytomegalovirus-associated TCR beta chains were confirmed in vitro to be specific for cytomegalovirus antigens.

Receptor amplification or capture employed the immunoSEQ multiplex PCR assay. For the multiplex PCR, a mixture combining 60 forward primers for TCR Vbeta segments and 13 reverse primers for TCR Jbeta segments was used. The CDR3 region of rearranged TCR beta genes was amplified from genomic DNA by a multiplex PCR assay. Amplified TCR beta libraries were sequenced as 87-base-pair reads on the Illumina HiSeq System. The authors' analysis ran thus. Across the 600 to 700 repertoires, a later analysis counted 60 million to 90 million unique TCR beta chains, 9.5 million to 13 million of which were shared by at least two donors. Raw reads were error-corrected and collapsed into unique sequences with a nearest-neighbor algorithm that merged closely related sequences to remove PCR and sequencing errors. To assign V, D and J gene segments, CDR3 sequences were aligned to IMGT reference sequences. Each retained sequence needed at least a six-nucleotide match to both a V gene segment and a J gene segment. Rearrangements were called productive when the CDR3 lacked stop codons and stayed in frame with V and J; all others were non-productive. Following IMGT convention, CDR3 was defined as the stretch from the second conserved V-encoded cysteine to the conserved J-encoded phenylalanine. The earlier analysis of fewer than 700 of the donors excluded sequences that lacked an unambiguous match to a single V gene segment. An earlier analysis of 450 to 650 of the donors called V segments functional above 56.7% productive rearrangements and segregating when the between-donor standard deviation exceeded 5%. A statistical classification framework was built for diagnosing cytomegalovirus status from the catalog of TCR beta chain sequences. In a later analysis, TCR nucleotide sequences were compared against IMGT/GENE-DB human TR gene sequences so that V and J genes could be assigned. In a later analysis, CDR3 sequences and most-parsimonious VDJ recombination scenarios were assigned using the TCRdist pipeline. In a later analysis, each TCR beta chain was defined by its CDR3 amino acid sequence together with its V-gene family, and reads without a unique V-gene family were excluded. As a way to deal with suspected cross-contamination and a sequencing artifact, a later analysis dropped more than 500 nucleotide sequences that were highly shared and had low generation probability. In a later analysis, a clonal expansion index for each public chain was calculated from normalized within-repertoire ranks of inferred template counts. In a later analysis, generation probabilities were computed using a VDJ recombination model fitted to out-of-frame rearrangements, and the results were checked against IGoR. Hypergeometric tests were used in a later analysis to score TCR-TCR, TCR-HLA and TCR-CMV co-occurrence, with a repertoire-size bias correction applied to the TCR pairs. A later analysis estimated false discovery rates by permuting HLA or CMV assignments 20 times. In a later analysis, co-occurring TCRs were grouped using DBSCAN, with TCRdist sequence similarity added in when clustering inside HLA-allele-positive subsets. Repertoires with fewer than 30,000 or more than 120,000 public chains were left out of co-occurrence clustering, as were about 5 repertoires with anomalous nucleotide sharing. The clones in this table, taken by TCRdb from immuneACCESS, are in-frame only. Not every clone is retained; where verified, under half of the shortfall comes from an unresolved V gene, and the cause of the rest is unknown. V and J calls and clone size are as listed in that table; D and trimming were resolved from the DNA. This sample lists some 120,000 clones; about 78% were detected once. About 7.8% of the sample is held by the ten biggest clonotypes.

There are 15 amino acids in the CDR3, from cysteine to phenylalanine inclusive. Just the 45-base CDR3 DNA is kept, in frame starting at base 1. V and J are trimmed by 5 bases and 5 bases, and the gene matches miss 8 bases of the junction. Sequences SGHNT (CDR1) and YENEEA (CDR2) are obtained from the germline V gene. The sequence was collected from a middle-aged woman in good health and CMV-seropositive. Sequenced material: PBMCs. The chain is assembled from TRBV11-3 and TRBJ2-2; 7 of the junction bases match TRBD1. This receptor has the CDR3 CASSDWTGQTGELFF. The DNA sequence is given as TGTGCCAGCAGCGACTGGACAGGACAGACCGGGGAGCTGTTTTTT.